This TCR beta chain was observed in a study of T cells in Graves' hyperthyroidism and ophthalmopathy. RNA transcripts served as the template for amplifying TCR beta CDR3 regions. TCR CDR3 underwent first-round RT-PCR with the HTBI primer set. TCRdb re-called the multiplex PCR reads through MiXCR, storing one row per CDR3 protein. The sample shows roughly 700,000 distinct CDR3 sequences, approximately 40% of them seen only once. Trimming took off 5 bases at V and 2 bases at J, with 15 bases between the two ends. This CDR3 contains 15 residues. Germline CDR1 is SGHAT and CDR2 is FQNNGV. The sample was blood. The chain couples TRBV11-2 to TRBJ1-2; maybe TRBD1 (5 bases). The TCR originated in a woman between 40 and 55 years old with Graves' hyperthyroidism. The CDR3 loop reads CASSQRTKTNYGYTF. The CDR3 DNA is TGTGCCAGCAGCCAGCGGACAAAAACGAACTATGGCTACACCTTC.